This T cell receptor beta chain was profiled in a study of neoadjuvant anti-PD-1 for oral cavity cancer. PBMC libraries mostly used about 490 ng of input genomic DNA, with six replicates per sample. The protocol was immunoSEQ multiplex PCR, while the TCRdb copy is restricted to in-frame clones and leaves out a portion. The sample carries several thousand clones, around 63% recorded once. Indicated time point: after neoadjuvant nivolumab, at surgical resection. Stage II-IVA oral cavity squamous cell carcinoma was new and untreated by systemic or radiation therapy. This CDR3 comprises 14 residues. The germline gives CDR1 SGHTA, CDR2 FQGNSA. The V gene lost 1 base and the J gene lost 2 bases, with 5 bases spanning the gap.

This receptor was identified in a person between 40 and 85 years old with oral cavity squamous cell carcinoma. Source: PBMCs, taken after nivolumab (anti-PD-1) treatment. The chain employs TRBV7-2 and TRBJ2-2; D is undetermined. CDR3 region: CASSLGVNTGELFF. The CDR3 DNA is TGTGCCAGCAGCTTAGGAGTTAACACCGGGGAGCTGTTTTTT.